Presented here are 21 T cell receptor beta chains from one specimen sequenced in a study of blood T cell repertoires in COVID-19. Assay: immunoSEQ multiplex PCR; the TCRdb copy retains only in-frame clones and omits some. This sample has some 200,000 clones; roughly 85% occur once, and the top ten carry about 2.5%. The sequenced sample was peripheral blood. All receptors derive from a woman in her 70s with COVID-19, enrolled during active disease.

This chain uses TRBV3-1 (or the pseudogene TRBV3-2) with TRBJ1-2; 7 positions agree with TRBD1. The CDR3 contains 15 residues. With 3 bases clipped from V and 2 bases from J, the junction kept 6 bases outside the gene matches. Germline CDR1 reads LGHDT; CDR2 reads YNNKEL (reference sequence). CDR3: CASSQGQSDNYGYTF. In DNA, the CDR3 is TGTGCCAGCAGCCAGGGACAGTCTGACAACTATGGCTACACCTTC.

This chain joins TRBV19 and TRBJ2-2; D not resolved. The CDR3 contains 13 residues. CDR1 is LNHDA and CDR2 is SQIVND in the germline V gene (reference sequence). Trimming pared 3 bases from V and 9 bases from J, leaving 11 bases between. CDR3 nucleotide sequence: TGTGCCAGTAGTATGTCGCAGGTTAGGGAGCTGTTTTTT. Translating it yields CASSMSQVRELFF.

This clone was seen a single time. The chain joins TRBV19 to TRBJ1-1; TRBD1 agrees at 9 bases. V dropped 3 bases and J dropped 4; count of bases not matched to a gene: 12. The CDR3 is made up of 17 amino acids. Germline-derived CDR1 and CDR2 are LNHDA and SQIVND (reference sequence). In DNA form, the CDR3 reads TGTGCCAGTAGTATGGGGACAGGGCCTACTGAGAGCACTGAAGCTTTCTTT. It translates to CASSMGTGPTESTEAFF.

The chain joins TRBV2 to TRBJ2-3; 9 bases are a match to TRBD1. Trimming removed 7 bases from V and 3 bases from J; junction bases left unmatched: 8. CDR3 length equals 15 residues. The germline V gene encodes CDR1 SNHLY and CDR2 FYNNEI. CDR3 amino acids: CASNGQGRGTDTQYF. In nucleotides, the CDR3 is TGTGCCAGCAATGGACAGGGGAGAGGGACAGATACGCAGTATTTT.

The chain recombines TRBV29-1 with TRBJ1-2; 8 nucleotides match TRBD1. The CDR3 runs 13 residues. Germline V gene sequence: CDR1 SQVTM, CDR2 ANQGSEA. J was trimmed by 6 bases and V by 5 bases; bases with no gene match: 8. The CDR3 DNA reads TGCAGCGTTTGGACAGGGCCTACCGATGGCTACACCTTC. Protein: CSVWTGPTDGYTF.

The chain is built from TRBV4-2 and TRBJ2-1; possible D gene TRBD2, 6 bases. CDR3 length: 16 amino acids. V lost 0 bases, J lost 4 bases, and 13 bases lay in between. The germline CDR1 and CDR2 sequences are LGHNA and YNFKEQ. The CDR3 here is CASSQDYGGPYNEQFF. CDR3 in DNA: TGTGCCAGCAGCCAAGATTACGGGGGACCTTACAATGAGCAGTTCTTC.

This clone came up a few times. At one boundary the junction diverges from the germline segment, which might be a read error. The chain recombines TRBV2 with TRBJ1-1; weak D call: TRBD1 (5 bases). The CDR3 extends over 13 amino acids. The V gene's germline CDR1 is SNHLY and CDR2 FYNNEI. CDR3 amino acids: CANSTGPNTEAFF. The CDR3 nucleotides are TGTGCCAACAGTACAGGACCGAACACTGAAGCTTTCTTT.

This chain links TRBV13 with TRBJ2-1; 13 bases align to TRBD2. CDR3 length: 17 residues. The germline gives CDR1 PRHDT, CDR2 FYEKMQ (reference sequence). The J segment lost 0 bases and the V segment lost 5 bases, leaving 4 bases of the junction unmatched. The CDR3 protein is CASSPRTSGSSYNEQFF. The CDR3 bases are TGTGCCAGCAGCCCACGGACTAGCGGGAGCTCCTACAATGAGCAGTTCTTC. Looking up the rest from reference TRBV13 and TRBJ2-1 gives the full variable domain: AAGVIQSPRHLIKEKRETATLKCYPIPRHDTVYWYQQGPGQDPQFLISFYEKMQSDKGSIPDRFSAQQFSDYHSELNMSSLELGDSALYFCASSPRTSGSSYNEQFFGPGTRLTVL.

The chain links TRBV12-3 or TRBV12-4 to TRBJ1-5, with 7 positions matching TRBD1. V shed 6 bases, J shed 9 bases, and the junction held 5 bases outside the gene matches. This CDR3 is 12 amino acids long. This CDR3 reads CASRRQGWPQHF. For the CDR3, the DNA is TGTGCCAGCAGACGACAGGGATGGCCCCAGCATTTT.

This clone was recorded once. The chain has TRBV18 and TRBJ1-1, with TRBD1 matching 7 bases. Germline V CDR1 and CDR2: KGHSH, LQKENI. This CDR3 contains 15 residues. V gave up 2 bases and J gave up 1 base; unmatched junction bases: 4. The CDR3 DNA is TGTGCCAGCTCACCAGAAAGGGGGCGGAACACTGAAGCTTTCTTT. Translation: CASSPERGRNTEAFF.

This clone was observed a handful of times. The chain recombines TRBV3-1 (or the pseudogene TRBV3-2) with TRBJ2-5, with a weak D call TRBD1 (6 bases). The CDR3 length is 15 residues. Trimming removed 3 bases from V and 4 bases from J, with 15 bases in between. Germline assignment: CDR1 LGHDT and CDR2 YNNKEL (reference sequence). In DNA form, the CDR3 reads TGTGCCAGCAGCCACGACATACAGGGTGTAGAGACCCAGTACTTC. Translating it yields CASSHDIQGVETQYF.

V gene TRBV5-4 combines with J gene TRBJ1-2; 10 bases map to TRBD1. The CDR3 has 15 residues. Unmatched junction bases numbered 4, after V lost 0 bases and J lost 5 bases. The germline gives CDR1 SGHNT, CDR2 YYREEE (reference sequence). This chain's CDR3 is CASSLEDRGEYGYTF. The CDR3 DNA reads as TGTGCCAGCAGCTTGGAGGACAGGGGGGAGTATGGCTACACCTTC.

The V and J genes are TRBV5-1 and TRBJ2-5, with TRBD1 identical over 9 bases. Germline V lookup: CDR1 SGHRS, CDR2 YFSETQ. Losses at the gene ends were 4 bases for V and 5 bases for J; bases not matched to a gene: 6. CDR3 length: 14 amino acids. The CDR3 reads CASSRQGEMETQYF. In DNA form, the CDR3 reads TGCGCCAGCAGCCGACAGGGGGAGATGGAGACCCAGTACTTC. The complete variable domain, with remaining parts taken from reference TRBV5-1 and TRBJ2-5, reads KAGVTQTPRYLIKTRGQQVTLSCSPISGHRSVSWYQQTPGQGLQFLFEYFSETQRNKGNFPGRFSGRQFSNSRSEMNVSTLELGDSALYLCASSRQGEMETQYFGPGTRLLVL.

J is TRBJ2-2 and V is TRBV5-1, with TRBD1 identical over 10 bases. V lost 3 bases, J lost 4 bases, and 3 bases stayed unmatched. CDR3 length: 15 amino acids. Germline CDR1 is SGHRS and CDR2 is YFSETQ. This chain's CDR3 is CASSSGQGFTGELFF. The CDR3 DNA reads as TGCGCCAGCAGCTCGGGACAGGGGTTCACCGGGGAGCTGTTTTTT.

V gene TRBV5-1 combines with J gene TRBJ2-1; 7 nucleotides line up with TRBD1. The CDR3 runs 18 residues. V lost 3 bases to trimming and J lost 0 bases; unmatched junction nucleotides: 12. Germline V gives CDR1 SGHRS, CDR2 YFSETQ. The CDR3, as DNA: TGCGCCAGCAGCTACACCTCCCAGACAGGGAGCTCCTACAATGAGCAGTTCTTC. Its protein product is CASSYTSQTGSSYNEQFF.

J is TRBJ2-1 and V is TRBV7-3; 7 bases fit TRBD1. V was clipped by 5 bases and J by 5 bases; unmatched bases: 9. The CDR3 consists of 15 residues. Germline V CDR1 and CDR2: SGHTA, FQGTGA. The CDR3 loop reads CASSPTWDSHNEQFF. DNA for the CDR3: TGTGCCAGCAGCCCCACGTGGGACAGCCACAATGAGCAGTTCTTC.

The chain employs TRBV9 and TRBJ1-2, with 7 bases fitting TRBD1. Germline CDR1 SGDLS, CDR2 YYNGEE. The CDR3 is 15 residues long. Trimming took 4 bases from V and 6 from J; bases not matched to a gene: 12. The CDR3: CASSPSGQLANGYTF. DNA of the CDR3: TGTGCCAGCAGCCCCTCGGGACAGTTGGCCAATGGCTACACCTTC. Filled out from reference TRBV9 and TRBJ1-2, the complete variable domain reads DSGVTQTPKHLITATGQRVTLRCSPRSGDLSVYWYQQSLDQGLQFLIQYYNGEERAKGNILERFSAQQFPDLHSELNLSSLELGDSALYFCASSPSGQLANGYTFGSGTRLTVV.

The chain combines TRBV20-1 with TRBJ2-5, with D possibly being TRBD1 (5 bases). Germline CDR1 reads DFQATT; CDR2 reads SNEGSKA (reference sequence). The CDR3 is made up of 13 amino acids. V shed 3 bases and J shed 7 bases, with 15 bases lying between them. In nucleotides, the CDR3 is TGCAGTGCTAGTGACGACAGCCGCGGGACCCAGTACTTC. The encoded protein is CSASDDSRGTQYF.

V and J are TRBV19 and TRBJ2-3, with 8 bases that match TRBD2. CDR1 and CDR2 (germline): LNHDA, SQIVND (reference sequence). This CDR3 has 19 amino acids. The J segment lost 2 bases and the V segment lost 1 base, leaving 14 bases of the junction unmatched. CDR3 in DNA: TGTGCCAGTAGTATAGTTTTGTTCGGGACTAGGGAACACACAGATACGCAGTATTTT. Translation gives CASSIVLFGTREHTDTQYF.

This clone is a singleton in its sample. The chain is built from TRBV11-2 and TRBJ1-1; D perhaps matches TRBD1 (6 bases). CDR3 length equals 14 residues. V was cut by 2 bases and J by 4 bases, with 11 bases left in between. Germline V gene data show CDR1 as SGHAT and CDR2 as FQNNGV. This CDR3 reads CASSLPWTVTEAFF. CDR3 nucleotide sequence: TGTGCCAGCAGCTTACCCTGGACAGTCACTGAAGCTTTCTTT.

V gene TRBV20-1 combines with J gene TRBJ1-2, with D possibly matching TRBD1 (5 bases). V lost 3 bases and J lost 7, with 24 bases in between. This CDR3 is built from 16 residues. CDR1 and CDR2 from the germline V gene are DFQATT and SNEGSKA (reference sequence). The DNA of the CDR3 is TGCAGTGCTAGTACCGAAACAGGTTTTTTCTCGCGTGGCTACACCTTC. Amino acid sequence: CSASTETGFFSRGYTF.